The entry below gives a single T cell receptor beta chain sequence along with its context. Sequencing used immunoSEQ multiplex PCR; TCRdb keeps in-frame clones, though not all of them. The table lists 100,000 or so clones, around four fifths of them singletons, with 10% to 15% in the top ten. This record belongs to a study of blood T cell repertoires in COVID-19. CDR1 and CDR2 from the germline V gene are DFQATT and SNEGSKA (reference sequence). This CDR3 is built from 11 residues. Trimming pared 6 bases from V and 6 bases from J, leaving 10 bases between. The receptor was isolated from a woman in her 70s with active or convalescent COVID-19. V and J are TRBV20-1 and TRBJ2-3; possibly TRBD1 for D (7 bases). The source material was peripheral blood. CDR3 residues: CSARGVDTQYF. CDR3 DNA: TGCAGTGCCAGGGGGGTGGATACGCAGTATTTT.